Following are 14 T cell receptor beta chains from one sample sequenced in a study of immune characterization of retroperitoneal liposarcoma (dated by TCRdb to 2018 to 2020). Library creation used PCR. The listed sequencing device is NextSeq 500. TCRdb reworked the public reads: Q25 trimming with fastp, MiXCR clone assembly, productive beta chains retained. Each CDR3 protein gets just one entry, which takes the most common genes and DNA from the rows behind it. This sample gives about 12,000 distinct CDR3 sequences in total; roughly 26% of them show up just once. The ten biggest clones cover 7% to 10% of the sample. Specimen: tumor tissue. These receptors all come from a female donor with retroperitoneal liposarcoma.

Ten or more counts support this clonotype. V gene TRBV6-1 combines with J gene TRBJ2-5; D is uncertain. The V end was cut by 4 bases, the J end by 11 bases, with 17 bases between. The CDR3 length is 13 residues. Per germline, CDR1 MNHNS and CDR2 SASEGT. Here the CDR3 DNA reads TGTGCCAGCAGTGTTTCAGGTCTTAATGAGCAGTACTTC. It translates to CASSVSGLNEQYF.

V and J are TRBV12-3 or TRBV12-4 and TRBJ2-4, with D perhaps TRBD1 (6 bases). Trimming removed 3 bases from V and 1 base from J, with 7 bases in between. The CDR3 is 14 residues long. CDR3 region: CASSLGAAKNIQYF. CDR3 DNA sequence: TGTGCCAGCAGTTTGGGGGCCGCCAAAAACATTCAGTACTTC.

This clonotype was counted many times. The V gene is TRBV12-3 or TRBV12-4, the J gene TRBJ2-1; 10 bases fit TRBD2. J was trimmed by 4 bases and V by 6 bases; bases with no gene match: 3. This CDR3 spans 14 amino acids. The DNA for the CDR3 is TGTGCCAGCAGCCCTAGCGGGGGATACAATGAGCAGTTCTTC. Protein: CASSPSGGYNEQFF.

This rearrangement joins TRBV12-3 or TRBV12-4 to TRBJ2-1; D tentatively fits TRBD1 or TRBD2 (5 bases each). The end of the DNA aligns better with TRBJ2-7, so the J call may be wrong. This CDR3 spans 12 amino acids. Here the CDR3 DNA reads TGTGCCAGCAGGGGGGAGATCCACGAGCAGTACTTC. The encoded protein is CASRGEIHEQYF.

The V gene is TRBV4-3, the J gene TRBJ2-3; TRBD2 agrees at 10 bases. The CDR3 extends over 16 amino acids. Germline V CDR1 and CDR2: LGHNA, YSLEER. The junction had 2 bases not matched to a gene; V was cut back by 1 base and J by 1 base. The CDR3 nucleotides are TGCGCCAGCAGCCAAGGTCTAGCGGGAGGCACAGATACGCAGTATTTT. The encoded protein is CASSQGLAGGTDTQYF.

This chain joins TRBV20-1 and TRBJ2-4; D not resolved. Trimming pared 6 bases from V and 13 bases from J, leaving 25 bases between. CDR3 length: 14 residues. The germline gives CDR1 DFQATT, CDR2 SNEGSKA (reference sequence). The CDR3 is CSAGSWRSYNEQYF. In DNA, the CDR3 is TGCAGTGCCGGTAGCTGGCGCTCCTACAATGAGCAGTACTTC.

This clonotype is medium-sized within its sample. The chain combines TRBV6-1 with TRBJ2-1; 10 bases map to TRBD2. Unmatched junction bases numbered 13, after V lost 5 bases and J lost 12 bases. CDR3 length equals 15 residues. Germline assignment: CDR1 MNHNS and CDR2 SASEGT. The CDR3: CASSYSAGGQFGQFF. The CDR3 DNA reads as TGTGCCAGCAGTTATTCAGCGGGAGGGCAATTCGGGCAGTTCTTC.

The chain recombines TRBV7-8 with TRBJ1-1; D gene unclear. Per germline, CDR1 SGHVS and CDR2 FQNEAQ. V was clipped by 1 base and J by 1 base, with 10 bases between them. The CDR3 runs 15 residues. For the CDR3, the DNA is TGTGCCAGCAGCTTAGGAATTGAGGAGAACACTGAAGCTTTCTTT. Its translation: CASSLGIEENTEAFF.

This chain links TRBV12-3 or TRBV12-4 with TRBJ2-1; tentatively, D is TRBD1 (5 bases). The CDR3 runs to 14 residues. V lost 0 bases and J lost 4, with 7 bases in between. CDR3 sequence reads: CASSLAGPYNEQFF. The CDR3 DNA is TGTGCCAGCAGTTTAGCGGGGCCGTACAATGAGCAGTTCTTC.

This clonotype was observed many times. The chain recombines TRBV6-1 with TRBJ2-1; D remains ambiguous. The J call is in doubt because the DNA end fits TRBJ2-7 better. The germline gives CDR1 MNHNS, CDR2 SASEGT. This CDR3 region has 13 residues. The CDR3 loop is CASKGRTYNEQYF. The DNA for the CDR3 is TGTGCCAGCAAGGGTCGAACCTACAATGAGCAGTACTTC.

This clonotype was found a few times. The chain joins TRBV12-3 or TRBV12-4 to TRBJ2-5; TRBD1 might be the D (6 bases). This CDR3 has 14 amino acids. The V and J ends lost 1 base and 11 bases respectively, with 17 bases between them. CDR3 region: CASSLGTAYNEQYF. DNA for the CDR3: TGTGCCAGCAGTTTAGGGACAGCTTACAATGAGCAGTACTTC.

This clonotype came up a few times. At one end the junction does not follow the germline gene, possibly because of a read error. This chain joins TRBV5-3 and TRBJ2-4; TRBD1 might be the D (6 bases). Matching the DNA end better, TRBJ2-5 makes the J call doubtful. TRBV5-3 is marked as an open reading frame, function uncertain. The CDR3 length is 13 residues. CDR3 region: CASSLQGPETQYF. The CDR3, as DNA: TGTGCCAGCAGCTTACAGGGTCCGGAGACCCAGTACTTC.

This clonotype was seen ten or more times. This chain connects TRBV6-1 to TRBJ2-3, with TRBD2 identical over 13 bases. This CDR3 is built from 16 residues. Trimming cost V 5 bases and J 2 bases; bases outside gene matches: 4. The germline gives CDR1 MNHNS, CDR2 SASEGT. Here the CDR3 reads CASSPGLAGVTDTQYF. CDR3 coding DNA: TGTGCCAGCAGTCCAGGACTAGCGGGAGTCACAGATACGCAGTATTTT.

V usage is TRBV6-6 and J usage is TRBJ2-3, with D uncertain. Germline V gene sequence: CDR1 MNHNY, CDR2 SVGAGI (reference sequence). V was cut by 2 bases and J by 1 base, with 7 bases left in between. The CDR3 consists of 14 residues. DNA for the CDR3: TGTGCCAGCAGTTACACCAGACGCACAGATACGCAGTATTTT. Its translation: CASSYTRRTDTQYF.